These T cell receptor beta chains were read from a single sample in a study of CD8+ T cells in alopecia areata. Measured with immunoSEQ multiplex PCR; TCRdb has only the in-frame clones, and not every one. The table has over 150,000 clones, 55% to 75% seen once. The specimen comprised CD4+ T cells sorted from blood, sampled at week 24, from a patient treated with tofacitinib. The receptors were sampled from a human donor with alopecia areata. Both conserved end residues are part of each CDR3. D genes are given only for firm matches. Size tells how often a clone was seen (once, few, many) or the class of an expanded clone, and some rows leave it out.

v_gene	abundance	d_gene	j_gene	CDR3aa	CDR3nt
TRBV7-2	NA	NA	TRBJ2-7	CASSLFGLGEQYF	TGTGCCAGCAGCTTATTCGGTTTGGGTGAGCAGTACTTC
TRBV7-9	NA	TRBD2	TRBJ2-5	CASSRGTSGVGETQYF	TGTGCCAGCAGCCGTGGGACTAGCGGGGTAGGAGAGACCCAGTACTTC
TRBV7-2	NA	TRBD1	TRBJ1-2	CASSLAELRDRALYGYTF	TGTGCCAGCAGCTTAGCCGAGTTACGGGACAGGGCGCTTTATGGCTACACCTTC
TRBV29-1	NA	NA	TRBJ2-2	CSVADRATGELFF	TGCAGCGTTGCCGACAGAGCCACCGGGGAGCTGTTTTTT
TRBV29-1	few	TRBD1	TRBJ2-5	CSAVTGGETQYF	TGCAGCGCTGTGACAGGGGGGGAGACCCAGTACTTC
TRBV7-2	few	NA	TRBJ2-3	CASSLAATDTQYF	TGTGCCAGCAGCTTAGCGGCTACAGATACGCAGTATTTT
TRBV9	NA	NA	TRBJ1-1	CASSVAGRGTEAFF	TGTGCCAGCAGCGTAGCAGGACGGGGCACTGAAGCTTTCTTT
TRBV27	NA	TRBD1	TRBJ2-5	CASSFWDRGQETQYF	TGTGCCAGCAGTTTCTGGGACAGGGGACAAGAGACCCAGTACTTC
TRBV29-1	NA	NA	TRBJ1-1	CSVLGENTEAFF	TGCAGCGTTCTCGGAGAGAACACTGAAGCTTTCTTT
TRBV5-4	few	TRBD1	TRBJ1-1	CASSLGGTGVNAEAFF	TGTGCCAGCAGCTTGGGCGGGACAGGGGTAAACGCTGAAGCTTTCTTT
TRBV29-1	NA	NA	TRBJ2-1	CSVAFPENYNEQFF	TGCAGCGTTGCGTTCCCGGAGAACTACAATGAGCAGTTCTTC
TRBV30	NA	NA	TRBJ1-5	CAWSARAGQYQPQHF	TGTGCCTGGAGTGCAAGGGCAGGGCAGTATCAGCCCCAGCATTTT
TRBV5-1	NA	NA	TRBJ1-1	CASSLDRNTEAFF	TGCGCCAGCAGCCTTGACAGAAACACTGAAGCTTTCTTT
TRBV27	NA	TRBD1	TRBJ2-5	CASSFLGTGQETQYF	TGTGCCAGCAGTTTCCTCGGGACAGGTCAAGAGACCCAGTACTTC
TRBV28	NA	NA	TRBJ2-5	CASSPGTVPETQYF	TGTGCCAGCAGCCCAGGGACGGTTCCAGAGACCCAGTACTTC
TRBV29-1	NA	TRBD1	TRBJ1-1	CSVGGQLLSTEAFF	TGCAGCGTTGGGGGACAGCTTCTATCCACTGAAGCTTTCTTT
TRBV5-1	NA	NA	TRBJ1-3	CASSLDGSGNTIYF	TGCGCCAGCAGCCTGGACGGCTCGGGAAACACCATATATTTT
TRBV4-1	NA	NA	TRBJ2-4	CASSQDLAAGTRRSGSQYF	TGCGCCAGCAGCCAAGATCTTGCCGCCGGGACACGTCGGAGTGGGAGTCAGTACTTC
TRBV29-1	NA	NA	TRBJ2-1	CSVEETGSINEQFF	TGCAGCGTTGAGGAGACAGGCTCGATCAATGAGCAGTTCTTC
TRBV18	NA	NA	TRBJ2-3	CASSPAFAGEQYF	TGTGCCAGCTCACCAGCGTTCGCAGGCGAACAGTATTTT
TRBV6-5	NA	TRBD2	TRBJ2-7	CASSYLGTSDEQYF	TGTGCCAGCAGTTACCTCGGGACTAGCGACGAGCAGTACTTC
TRBV30	NA	NA	TRBJ1-2	CAWRLPDGANYGYTF	TGTGCCTGGAGGTTACCGGACGGAGCTAACTATGGCTACACCTTC
TRBV25-1	NA	NA	TRBJ1-6	CASSRGSPLHF	TGTGCCAGCAGTCGGGGTTCACCCCTCCACTTT
TRBV5-1	NA	NA	TRBJ2-5	CASRRADIQETQYF	TGCGCCAGCAGAAGAGCGGACATACAAGAGACCCAGTACTTC
TRBV29-1	NA	TRBD1	TRBJ2-3	CSVILQGATDTQYF	TGCAGCGTGATCCTACAGGGGGCCACAGATACGCAGTATTTT
TRBV23-1	NA	NA	TRBJ2-1	CASSRQLQDSFHNEQFF	TGCGCCAGCAGTCGACAGTTACAGGATTCCTTCCACAATGAGCAGTTCTTC
TRBV15	few	NA	TRBJ2-7	CATSNLYSYEQYF	TGTGCCACCAGCAATCTTTACTCCTACGAGCAGTACTTC
TRBV25-1	NA	NA	TRBJ2-3	CASSVAGTDTQYF	TGTGCCAGCAGTGTGGCGGGCACAGATACGCAGTATTTT
TRBV10-3	many	NA	TRBJ1-1	CAISEKGGRNTEAFF	TGTGCCATCAGTGAGAAGGGGGGTAGGAACACTGAAGCTTTCTTT
TRBV5-1	once	NA	TRBJ2-1	CASSLSSGAVNEQFF	TGCGCCAGCAGCTTGTCTTCCGGGGCGGTCAATGAGCAGTTCTTC
TRBV29-1	NA	NA	TRBJ1-1	CSVATNMNTEAFF	TGCAGCGTTGCAACGAACATGAACACTGAAGCTTTCTTT
TRBV7-3	few	NA	TRBJ1-4	CASSRGTGEKLFF	TGTGCCAGCAGCCGGGGCACCGGTGAAAAACTGTTTTTT
TRBV5-1	NA	NA	TRBJ2-5	CASSLAAIQETQYF	TGCGCCAGCAGCTTGGCTGCAATCCAAGAGACCCAGTACTTC
TRBV6-5	NA	NA	TRBJ2-2	CASSYSTRTGELFF	TGTGCCAGCAGTTACTCTACCCGAACCGGGGAGCTGTTTTTT
TRBV29-1	few	TRBD1	TRBJ1-3	CSVARTGGNTIYF	TGCAGCGTCGCAAGGACAGGGGGAAACACCATATATTTT
TRBV4-1	NA	TRBD1	TRBJ2-1	CASSQDRYRGRSNEQFF	TGCGCCAGCAGCCAAGATCGCTACAGGGGGCGAAGCAATGAGCAGTTCTTC
TRBV5-4	few	TRBD1	TRBJ1-1	CASSAGGGDTEAFF	TGTGCCAGCAGCGCAGGGGGCGGGGACACTGAAGCTTTCTTT
TRBV28	once	NA	TRBJ2-7	CASSLARGGEQYF	TGTGCCAGCAGTTTGGCCAGGGGCGGCGAGCAGTACTTC
TRBV4-3	NA	NA	TRBJ2-1	CASSQATGRQYNEQFF	TGCGCCAGCAGCCAAGCGACCGGACGGCAATACAATGAGCAGTTCTTC
TRBV7-2	NA	TRBD2	TRBJ2-1	CASSLEVAGGQFF	TGTGCCAGCAGCTTAGAAGTAGCGGGGGGGCAGTTCTTC
TRBV9	few	NA	TRBJ2-5	CASSVVGAGTQYF	TGTGCCAGCAGCGTAGTTGGGGCAGGGACCCAGTACTTC
TRBV20-1	NA	NA	TRBJ2-5	CSARDQETQYF	TGCAGTGCTAGAGACCAAGAGACCCAGTACTTC
TRBV27	few	TRBD1	TRBJ1-4	CASSSHGQGAANEKLFF	TGTGCCAGCAGTTCCCATGGACAGGGCGCAGCTAATGAAAAACTGTTTTTT
TRBV15	few	NA	TRBJ2-5	CATSEKYGRAEETQYF	TGTGCCACCAGCGAGAAGTATGGGCGGGCCGAAGAGACCCAGTACTTC
TRBV6-6	NA	NA	TRBJ2-3	CASSQPSGTDTQYF	TGTGCCAGCAGTCAACCGTCTGGCACAGATACGCAGTATTTT